These 24 T cell receptor beta chains came from one sample sequenced in a study of blood T cell repertoires in COVID-19. Some clones are missing from TCRdb's copy, which holds only in-frame ones; the method was immunoSEQ multiplex PCR. The data show about 40,000 clones, 80% to 90% seen once. Material for sequencing was peripheral blood. The receptors were sampled from a man in his 70s with active COVID-19.

The V gene is TRBV5-1, the J gene TRBJ2-5, with a tentative D call TRBD2 (5 bases). Germline CDR1 reads SGHRS; CDR2 reads YFSETQ. This CDR3 region has 14 residues. V shed 2 bases and J shed 5 bases, with 13 bases lying between them. The DNA for the CDR3 is TGCGCCAGCAGCTTAACCGGGAATGAGGAGACCCAGTACTTC. This codes for CASSLTGNEETQYF.

The V and J genes are TRBV27 and TRBJ1-1; 7 positions agree with TRBD1. The trim removed 6 bases at V and 5 bases at J, leaving 9 bases unmatched. The CDR3 spans 14 residues. The germline CDR1 and CDR2 sequences are MNHEY and SMNVEV (reference sequence). The CDR3 nucleotides read TGTGCCAGCAGGCCGACAGGGAGAAATACTGAAGCTTTCTTT. It yields the protein CASRPTGRNTEAFF.

V gene TRBV19 combines with J gene TRBJ1-1, with D tentatively TRBD1 (6 bases). The CDR3 covers 14 residues. V dropped 4 bases and J dropped 3 bases, with 12 bases sitting between them. Germline V lookup: CDR1 LNHDA, CDR2 SQIVND (reference sequence). CDR3 DNA sequence: TGTGCCAGTAGTAAAAAACAGGGATACACTGAAGCTTTCTTT. This translates into CASSKKQGYTEAFF.

The chain is built from TRBV18 and TRBJ2-7, with TRBD1 matching over 9 bases. The V gene's germline CDR1 is KGHSH and CDR2 LQKENI. Trimming removed 3 bases from V and 6 bases from J; junction bases left unmatched: 15. The CDR3 sequence is 17 residues long. CDR3 nucleotide sequence: TGTGCCAGCTCACCTCTCAGCCTGACAGGGGGATATGGCGAGCAGTACTTC. Translating gives CASSPLSLTGGYGEQYF. Looking up the rest from reference TRBV18 and TRBJ2-7 gives the full variable domain: NAGVMQNPRHLVRRRGQEARLRCSPMKGHSHVYWYRQLPEEGLKFMVYLQKENIIDESGMPKERFSAEFPKEGPSILRIQQVVRGDSAAYFCASSPLSLTGGYGEQYFGPGTRLTVT.

The chain combines TRBV3-1 (or the pseudogene TRBV3-2) with TRBJ2-5; D is perhaps TRBD2 (5 bases). CDR1 is LGHDT and CDR2 is YNNKEL in the germline V gene (reference sequence). The germline V and J ends were trimmed by 1 base and 1 base, with 19 bases remaining between them. The length of the CDR3 is 18 residues. The CDR3 loop is CASSQARRSPGIQETQYF. The CDR3 nucleotides read TGTGCCAGCAGCCAAGCAAGAAGGTCCCCGGGAATCCAAGAGACCCAGTACTTC.

This chain links TRBV3-1 (or the pseudogene TRBV3-2) with TRBJ2-5; maybe TRBD2 (5 bases). The length of the CDR3 is 13 residues. V shed 4 bases and J shed 5 bases, with 11 bases lying between them. Germline CDR1 reads LGHDT; CDR2 reads YNNKEL (reference sequence). The CDR3 coding sequence is TGTGCCAGCAGCCTAGGACTCCAGGAGACCCAGTACTTC. It translates to CASSLGLQETQYF.

The chain recombines TRBV5-1 with TRBJ1-6; D is undetermined. Trimming pared 5 bases from V and 0 bases from J, leaving 12 bases between. Germline assignment: CDR1 SGHRS and CDR2 YFSETQ. The CDR3 has 16 residues. CDR3 sequence reads: CASRGQASSYNSPLHF. CDR3 nucleotide sequence: TGCGCCAGCAGGGGTCAGGCCAGCTCCTATAATTCACCCCTCCACTTT.

The rearrangement links TRBV27 to TRBJ2-3; 10 nucleotides agree with TRBD1. The CDR3 loop spans 15 amino acids. Germline V gene lookup returns CDR1 MNHEY and CDR2 SMNVEV (reference sequence). Losses at the gene ends were 6 bases for V and 4 bases for J; bases not matched to a gene: 7. DNA of the CDR3: TGTGCCAGCAGAGTGCCGGGACAGGGGTCAGATACGCAGTATTTT. As protein: CASRVPGQGSDTQYF.

A single count supports this clone. This CDR3 reads CASSLVSGVGYNEQFF. CDR3 nucleotide sequence: TGTGCCAGCAGCTTGGTTAGCGGGGTGGGCTACAATGAGCAGTTCTTC. The genes are TRBV7-6 and TRBJ2-1; the match to TRBD2 covers 8 bases. Germline CDR1 is SGHVS and CDR2 is FNYEAQ. Trimming took 3 bases from V and 3 from J; bases not matched to a gene: 7. The length of the CDR3 is 16 residues.

CDR3 sequence: CASSWDRGNEKLFF. In nucleotides, the CDR3 is TGTGCCAGCAGCTGGGACAGGGGAAATGAAAAACTGTTTTTT. The V gene is TRBV11-1, the J gene TRBJ1-4, with TRBD1 matching over 10 bases. CDR1 is SGHAT and CDR2 is FQDESV in the germline V gene (reference sequence). V lost 4 bases and J lost 5; bases outside the gene matches: 1. The CDR3 sequence is 14 residues long. Variable domain in full (rest from reference TRBV11-1 and TRBJ1-4): EAEVAQSPRYKITEKSQAVAFWCDPISGHATLYWYRQILGQGPELLVQFQDESVVDDSQLPKDRFSAERLKGVDSTLKIQPAELGDSAMYLCASSWDRGNEKLFFGSGTQLSVL.

As to this clone: Sequence at one end of the junction differs from germline and may be a read error. The chain joins TRBV11-3 to TRBJ2-3; 7 positions agree with TRBD1. CDR1 and CDR2 (germline): SGHNT, YENEEA. The CDR3 contains 17 residues. CDR3: CASSVEGWDRSTDTQYF. The CDR3 DNA is TGTGCCAGCAGCGTAGAGGGCTGGGACAGATCCACAGATACGCAGTATTTT. Drawing the rest from reference TRBV11-3 and TRBJ2-3, the complete variable domain is EAGVVQSPRYKIIEKKQPVAFWCNPISGHNTLYWYLQNLGQGPELLIRYENEEAVDDSQLPKDRFSAERLKGVDSTLKIQPAELGDSAVYLCASSVEGWDRSTDTQYFGPGTRLTVL.

The chain employs TRBV19 and TRBJ2-3; TRBD2 aligns across 11 bases. The germline CDR1 and CDR2 sequences are LNHDA and SQIVND (reference sequence). The CDR3 runs 16 residues. V gave up 1 base and J gave up 0 bases; unmatched junction bases: 0. CDR3 DNA: TGTGCCAGTAGTATAGTAGCGGGGGGGAGCACAGATACGCAGTATTTT. Encoded protein: CASSIVAGGSTDTQYF.

The chain carries TRBV7-9 and TRBJ2-7; D is possibly TRBD1 (6 bases). Germline CDR1 SEHNR, CDR2 FQNEAQ (reference sequence). V was clipped by 5 bases and J by 1 base, with 15 bases between them. The CDR3 sequence is 15 residues long. The CDR3 DNA is TGTGCCAGCAGCGTCACGGGACAAAATTCCTACGAGCAGTACTTC. Amino acids: CASSVTGQNSYEQYF.

This chain links TRBV7-2 with TRBJ2-5; 8 bases match TRBD2. The ends lost 6 bases at V and 4 bases at J; junction bases unmatched: 13. CDR1 and CDR2 (germline): SGHTA, FQGNSA. This CDR3 spans 16 amino acids. CDR3 DNA sequence: TGTGCCAGCAGAACCGCGGGGGGAGGGAGAGGAGAGACCCAGTACTTC. Translating gives CASRTAGGGRGETQYF.

V is TRBV28 and J is TRBJ2-2; possible D gene TRBD1, 6 bases. V lost 6 bases and J lost 4, with 15 bases in between. CDR1 is MDHEN, CDR2 SYDVKM, per germline. The CDR3 runs 15 residues. This CDR3 reads CASSPQGTGTGELFF. Written as DNA, the CDR3 is TGTGCCAGCAGCCCACAGGGAACGGGCACCGGGGAGCTGTTTTTT. The whole variable domain, remainder taken from reference TRBV28 and TRBJ2-2, is DVKVTQSSRYLVKRTGEKVFLECVQDMDHENMFWYRQDPGLGLRLIYFSYDVKMKEKGDIPEGYSVSREKKERFSLILESASTNQTSMYLCASSPQGTGTGELFFGEGSRLTVL.

In DNA form, the CDR3 reads TGTGCCAGCAGCCAAACGGACAGGTCGATTTACGAGCAGTACTTC. Translating it yields CASSQTDRSIYEQYF. V usage is TRBV11-2 and J usage is TRBJ2-7; 7 nucleotides agree with TRBD1. V lost 5 bases and J lost 4; bases outside the gene matches: 11. From germline, CDR1 is SGHAT and CDR2 FQNNGV. The CDR3 is 15 amino acids.

J is TRBJ1-3 and V is TRBV18; no clear D. CDR1 is KGHSH and CDR2 is LQKENI in the germline V gene. The germline V and J ends were trimmed by 2 bases and 2 bases, with 10 bases remaining between them. The CDR3 covers 15 residues. The CDR3 coding sequence is TGTGCCAGCTCACCAAATTCTGGGCCTGGAAACACCATATATTTT. Encoded protein: CASSPNSGPGNTIYF.

The genes are TRBV10-3 and TRBJ1-5; D is possibly TRBD1 (6 bases). The CDR3 has 14 amino acids. The V gene's germline CDR1 is ENHRY and CDR2 SYGVKD. The ends were cut back, 10 bases at V and 0 bases at J, with 13 bases in the middle. The CDR3 DNA follows: TGTGCCACTCGGGACACCAGTAGCAATCAGCCCCAGCATTTT. Protein sequence: CATRDTSSNQPQHF.

This chain joins TRBV7-9 and TRBJ1-4; the D gene is possibly TRBD1 (5 bases). The CDR3 has 15 residues. The germline V and J ends were trimmed by 3 bases and 10 bases, with 18 bases remaining between them. The germline gives CDR1 SEHNR, CDR2 FQNEAQ (reference sequence). As DNA, the CDR3 is TGTGCCAGCAGCTTCGTCGCGGGGCTGGAGGCAAAACTGTTTTTT. Amino acids: CASSFVAGLEAKLFF.

This chain links TRBV5-4 with TRBJ2-1, with TRBD2 identical over 9 bases. The CDR3 length is 15 residues. V shed 1 base, J shed 7 bases, and the junction held 6 bases outside the gene matches. The germline CDR1 and CDR2 sequences are SGHNT and YYREEE (reference sequence). As DNA, the CDR3 is TGTGCCAGCAGCTTGAGGCTAGCGGGGTGGAATGAGCAGTTCTTC. Its translation: CASSLRLAGWNEQFF.

CDR3 nucleotides: TGTGCCAGCAGCGACAGGGGGGTTGGGAGAAACACCATATATTTT. Protein sequence: CASSDRGVGRNTIYF. The chain employs TRBV9 and TRBJ1-3; 8 nucleotides align to TRBD1. The CDR3 is 15 amino acids. With V trimmed by 3 bases and J by 5 bases, 7 bases remained unmatched. The germline V gene encodes CDR1 SGDLS and CDR2 YYNGEE. The variable domain in full, with the rest retrieved from reference TRBV9 and TRBJ1-3, is DSGVTQTPKHLITATGQRVTLRCSPRSGDLSVYWYQQSLDQGLQFLIQYYNGEERAKGNILERFSAQQFPDLHSELNLSSLELGDSALYFCASSDRGVGRNTIYFGEGSWLTVV.

J is TRBJ1-5 and V is TRBV11-2; tentative D call: TRBD1 (5 bases). V lost 5 bases and J lost 3, with 11 bases in between. The CDR3 runs 14 residues. Germline V gives CDR1 SGHAT, CDR2 FQNNGV. The CDR3 coding sequence is TGTGCCAGCAGCCAGGGCAGGTCCAATCAGCCCCAGCATTTT. This gives the protein CASSQGRSNQPQHF.

The count of this clone is one. The chain couples TRBV19 to TRBJ1-1, with 8 nucleotides matching TRBD1. J lost 2 bases, V lost 6 bases, and 8 bases had no gene match. This CDR3 has 15 residues. The germline CDR1 and CDR2 sequences are LNHDA and SQIVND (reference sequence). The CDR3 spells CASSLQGAGNTEAFF. For the CDR3, the DNA is TGTGCCAGTAGCCTTCAGGGGGCTGGAAACACTGAAGCTTTCTTT.

The genes are TRBV5-1 and TRBJ1-1; 9 bases line up with TRBD1. Germline V CDR1 and CDR2: SGHRS, YFSETQ. V shed 4 bases, J shed 5 bases, and the junction held 9 bases outside the gene matches. The CDR3 is 15 residues long. Written as DNA, the CDR3 is TGCGCCAGCAGCCGGGGGGACAGGGATGGGACTGAAGCTTTCTTT. Translating gives CASSRGDRDGTEAFF.